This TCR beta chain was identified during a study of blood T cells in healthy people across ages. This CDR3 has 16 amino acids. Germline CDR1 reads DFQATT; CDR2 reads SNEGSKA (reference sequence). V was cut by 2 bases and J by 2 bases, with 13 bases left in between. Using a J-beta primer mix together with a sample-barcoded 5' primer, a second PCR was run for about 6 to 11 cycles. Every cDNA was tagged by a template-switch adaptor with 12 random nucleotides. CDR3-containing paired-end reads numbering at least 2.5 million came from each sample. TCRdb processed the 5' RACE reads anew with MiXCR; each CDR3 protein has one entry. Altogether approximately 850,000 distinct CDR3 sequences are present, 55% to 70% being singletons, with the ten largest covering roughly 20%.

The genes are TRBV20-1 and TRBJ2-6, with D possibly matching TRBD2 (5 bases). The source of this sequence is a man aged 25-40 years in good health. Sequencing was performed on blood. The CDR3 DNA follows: TGCAGTGCTAGACCCCATCCCGGGGCTGGGGCCAACGTCCTGACTTTC. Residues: CSARPHPGAGANVLTF.